This TCR beta chain was recovered during a study of early T cells in non-severe SARS-CoV-2 infection. MiXCR, run by TCRdb on the 5' RACE reads, gives a single entry per CDR3 protein. Among approximately 110,000 distinct CDR3 sequences, 15% were seen once, and the ten largest hold roughly a fifth. Per the germline V gene, CDR1 is LGHDT and CDR2 is YNNKEL (reference sequence). This CDR3 contains 17 residues. Trimming took 1 base from V and 6 from J, leaving 21 bases between them. The receptor was isolated from an adult who was a healthcare worker with PCR-confirmed SARS-CoV-2 infection or an uninfected control (not recorded which). The sequencing sample was made of whole blood. The chain recombines TRBV3-1 with TRBJ1-2; D is possibly TRBD1 (6 bases). DNA of the CDR3: TGTGCCAGCAGCCAAGGAATAAGGAAAGCAGGGGAGGATGGCTACACCTTC. This codes for CASSQGIRKAGEDGYTF. Together with reference TRBV3-1 and TRBJ1-2, the CDR3 gives the full variable domain: DTAVSQTPKYLVTQMGNDKSIKCEQNLGHDTMYWYKQDSKKFLKIMFSYNNKELIINETVPNRFSPKSPDKAHLNLHINSLELGDSAVYFCASSQGIRKAGEDGYTFGSGTRLTVV.